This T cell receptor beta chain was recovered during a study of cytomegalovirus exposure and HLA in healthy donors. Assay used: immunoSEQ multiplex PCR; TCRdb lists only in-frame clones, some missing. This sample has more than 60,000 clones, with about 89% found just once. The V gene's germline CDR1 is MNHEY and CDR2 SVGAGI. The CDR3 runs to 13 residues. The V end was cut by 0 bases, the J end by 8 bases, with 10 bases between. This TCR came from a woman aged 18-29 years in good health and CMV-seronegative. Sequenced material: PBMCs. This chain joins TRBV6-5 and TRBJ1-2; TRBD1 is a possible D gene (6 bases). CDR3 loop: CASSYSSGTGYTF. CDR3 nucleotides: TGTGCCAGCAGTTACTCATCAGGGACAGGCTACACCTTC.